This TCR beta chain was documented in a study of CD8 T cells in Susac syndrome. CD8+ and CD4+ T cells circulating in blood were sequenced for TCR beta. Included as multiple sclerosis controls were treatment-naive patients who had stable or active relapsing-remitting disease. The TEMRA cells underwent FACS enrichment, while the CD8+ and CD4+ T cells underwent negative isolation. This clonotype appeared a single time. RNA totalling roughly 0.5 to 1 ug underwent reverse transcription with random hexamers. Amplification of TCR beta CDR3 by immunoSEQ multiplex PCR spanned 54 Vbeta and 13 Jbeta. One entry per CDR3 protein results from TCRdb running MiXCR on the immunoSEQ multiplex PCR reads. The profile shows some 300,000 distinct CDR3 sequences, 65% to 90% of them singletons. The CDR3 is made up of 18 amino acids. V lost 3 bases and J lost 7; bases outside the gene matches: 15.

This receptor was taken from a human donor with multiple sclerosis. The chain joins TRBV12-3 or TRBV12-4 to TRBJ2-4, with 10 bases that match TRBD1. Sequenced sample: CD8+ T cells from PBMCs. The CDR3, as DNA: TGTGCCAGCAGTTTCGGACAGGGGGACTTCATAGCCGAGAACATTCAGTACTTC. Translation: CASSFGQGDFIAENIQYF.